This is a list of T cell receptor beta chains from one sample in a study of blood T cell repertoires in COVID-19. TCRdb keeps only in-frame clones here, not all; method: immunoSEQ multiplex PCR. Of 85,000 to 95,000 clones listed, around nine tenths are singletons. Specimen: peripheral blood. The source is a woman older than 75 with acute or convalescent COVID-19. Each CDR3 is given with its conserved first and last residue. The D gene is left open where the match is weak. Clone size appears in some rows only: once, few, many, or a class for an expanded clone.

.,.,TRBJ1-3,TRBV28,TGTGCCAGCAGTCCAGCGGGGGACTCTGGAAACACCATATATTTT,CASSPAGDSGNTIYF
TRBD1,.,TRBJ1-2,TRBV12-3/TRBV12-4,TGTGCCAGCAGACTAGGGACAGGGGATGGCTACACCTTC,CASRLGTGDGYTF
.,.,TRBJ2-5,TRBV5-1,TGCGCCAGCAGCTTGGCGGGGTCCGGACAAGAGACCCAGTACTTC,CASSLAGSGQETQYF
.,few,TRBJ1-1,TRBV18,TGTGCCAGCTCACCATTACCCCGGGGCACTGAAGCTTTCTTT,CASSPLPRGTEAFF
.,.,TRBJ2-5,TRBV24-1,TGTGCCACCAGTGATTCTACCCCCGGAGGCCAAGAGACCCAGTACTTC,CATSDSTPGGQETQYF
TRBD1,.,TRBJ1-5,TRBV3-1/TRBV3-2,TGTGCCAGCAGCCCAGGGACAGGGGGAGTGGGTCAGCCCCAGCATTTT,CASSPGTGGVGQPQHF
TRBD1,.,TRBJ2-7,TRBV18,TGTGCCAGCTCACCCCAAACAGGGGGCGGGCAGTACTTC,CASSPQTGGGQYF
TRBD1,.,TRBJ2-7,TRBV27,TGTGCCAGCAGTTTATACCCTAACAAGGGACAGAGAGACTACGAGCAGTACTTC,CASSLYPNKGQRDYEQYF
.,.,TRBJ2-1,TRBV13,TGTGCCAGCAGCTCCACTGGGGGCCCTTCCAATGAGCAGTTCTTC,CASSSTGGPSNEQFF
TRBD1,.,TRBJ2-5,TRBV13,TGTGCCAGCAGCCCAACTGACAGGGGAGAGACCCAGTACTTC,CASSPTDRGETQYF
.,.,TRBJ2-1,TRBV18,TGTGCCAGCTTCCAGGGAGGCTCCTACAATGAGCAGTTCTTC,CASFQGGSYNEQFF
TRBD1,.,TRBJ1-2,TRBV5-1,TGCGCCAGCAGCAGGTGGACAGGCGACGACCCTAACTATGGCTACACCTTC,CASSRWTGDDPNYGYTF
.,.,TRBJ1-1,TRBV10-3,TGTGCCATCAGATCCTTACGGGACAAGAACACTGAAGCTTTCTTT,CAIRSLRDKNTEAFF
.,.,TRBJ1-2,TRBV5-6,TGTGCCAGCAGCTTGGGCAATACAGGGAACTATGGCTACACCTTC,CASSLGNTGNYGYTF
.,.,TRBJ2-1,TRBV3-1/TRBV3-2,TGTGCCAGCAGCCACTTCTACAATGAGCAGTTCTTC,CASSHFYNEQFF
TRBD1,.,TRBJ1-2,TRBV7-6,TGTGCCAGCAGCTTAGCTAGGACAGGGAAGAACTATGGCTACACCTTC,CASSLARTGKNYGYTF
.,.,TRBJ2-1,TRBV7-3,TGTGCCAGCAGCTTAAGTCGGGTAAGCTCCTACAATGAGCAGTTCTTC,CASSLSRVSSYNEQFF
.,.,TRBJ1-1,TRBV3-1/TRBV3-2,TGTGCCAGCAGCCTTCCCGGGGGAATTGAAGCTTTCTTT,CASSLPGGIEAFF
TRBD2,few,TRBJ2-7,TRBV28,TGTGCCACTACGCGGGGGGGAGCTTACGAGCAGTACTTC,CATTRGGAYEQYF
.,.,TRBJ1-5,TRBV19,TGTGCCAGTAGTATGAAAGCTAATCAGCCCCAGCATTTT,CASSMKANQPQHF
.,few,TRBJ1-2,TRBV5-8,TGTGCCAGCAGCTTGGAAACAGGGATCCCTATCTATGGCTACACCTTC,CASSLETGIPIYGYTF
.,.,TRBJ1-6,TRBV7-9,TGTGCCAGCAGCTTAGAAAGCGACCTACTCCACTTT,CASSLESDLLHF
TRBD2,.,TRBJ2-5,TRBV4-1,TGCGCCAGCAGCCAAGCCCGTGGACTAGCGGGGGAAGAGACCCAGTACTTC,CASSQARGLAGEETQYF
.,.,TRBJ2-1,TRBV5-6,TGTGCCAGCAGCTCGCTAATTTCTCAGACTCGCTCCTACAATGAGCAGTTCTTC,CASSSLISQTRSYNEQFF
.,.,TRBJ1-4,TRBV30,TGTGCCTGGAGTGTACGCAGTAGCAATGAAAAACTGTTTTTT,CAWSVRSSNEKLFF
.,.,TRBJ2-7,TRBV28,TGTGCCAGCAGTTTATCCCGGGTAAGCTCCTACGAGCAGTACTTC,CASSLSRVSSYEQYF
.,.,TRBJ1-3,TRBV12-3/TRBV12-4,TGTGCCAGCAGTTTCGCTGGAAACACCATATATTTT,CASSFAGNTIYF
TRBD2,few,TRBJ2-2,TRBV4-2,TGTGCCAGCAGCCAACCCCGGGGGGGGGACACCGGGGAGCTGTTTTTT,CASSQPRGGDTGELFF
.,.,TRBJ2-7,TRBV12-3/TRBV12-4,TGTGCCAGCAATCCAAGGGGGTCCCACGAGCAGTACTTC,CASNPRGSHEQYF
TRBD1,.,TRBJ1-1,TRBV20-1,TGCAGTGCTAGGCCAGGGGGTACAGCTTTCTTT,CSARPGGTAFF
.,.,TRBJ2-7,TRBV3-1/TRBV3-2,TGTGCCAGCAGCCAAGAGGACTTGGCCTTGAAGCAGTACTTC,CASSQEDLALKQYF
.,few,TRBJ1-1,TRBV18,TGTGCCAGCTCACCAGGTCTGGGGGGGAACACTGAAGCTTTCTTT,CASSPGLGGNTEAFF
.,.,TRBJ2-1,TRBV1,TGCACCAGCAGCGGGCCCTCGAAACTCCTACAGTTCTTC,CTSSGPSKLLQFF
TRBD1,.,TRBJ2-6,TRBV4-1,TGCGCCAGCAGCCAAGGGACAGGACCCTCTGGGGCCAACGTCCTGACTTTC,CASSQGTGPSGANVLTF
.,.,TRBJ2-5,TRBV11-3,TGTGCCAGCAGCTCCAGGGCGGGGGCGAGGGAGACCCAGTACTTC,CASSSRAGARETQYF
.,.,TRBJ2-3,TRBV24-1,TGTGCCACCAGTGATTTTCGGGGTCCGGGCACAGATACGCAGTATTTT,CATSDFRGPGTDTQYF
.,.,TRBJ1-5,TRBV28,TGTGCCAGTAACGGAAGTCCGGGGGGGCAGCCCCAGCATTTT,CASNGSPGGQPQHF
TRBD1,.,TRBJ1-1,TRBV19,TGTGCCAGTAGCCGGGACAGGGGCTCTGAAGCTTTCTTT,CASSRDRGSEAFF
TRBD2,.,TRBJ2-7,TRBV5-6,TGTGCCAGCAGCCGCGGACTAGCGGGGACTTCCTACGAGCAGTACTTC,CASSRGLAGTSYEQYF
TRBD1,.,TRBJ1-1,TRBV7-2,TGTGCCAGCAGCTCGAACAGGGGGGAGGCTTTCTTT,CASSSNRGEAFF
.,.,TRBJ1-1,TRBV29-1,TGCAGCGTGGGAGGGTGGGGGAGTGTGCACACTGAAGCTTTCTTT,CSVGGWGSVHTEAFF
.,.,TRBJ1-2,TRBV5-6,TGTGCCAGCAGCTTGAGGGCCCCACAGGGCCACTATGGCTACACCTTC,CASSLRAPQGHYGYTF
.,.,TRBJ1-2,TRBV7-9,TGTGCCAGCAGCTTAGGGGCAGGATCTTTACATGGCTACACCTTC,CASSLGAGSLHGYTF
.,.,TRBJ1-6,TRBV7-6,TGTGCCAGCAGCTTATTCCCCACAGGAAATTCACCCCTCCACTTT,CASSLFPTGNSPLHF
.,.,TRBJ1-5,TRBV24-1,TGTGCCACCAGTGGGCTGCAAAATCAGCCCCAGCATTTT,CATSGLQNQPQHF
TRBD1,.,TRBJ1-2,TRBV5-1,TGCGCCAGCAGCCAACAGGGGAATGGCTACACCTTC,CASSQQGNGYTF
TRBD1,.,TRBJ2-3,TRBV15,TGTGCCACCAGCAGAGGAGCCGGGACAGCAACCACAGATACGCAGTATTTT,CATSRGAGTATTDTQYF
.,.,TRBJ1-5,TRBV23-1,TGCGCCAGCAGTCAATTTCGTAGACAGAATAGCAATCAGCCCCAGCATTTT,CASSQFRRQNSNQPQHF
.,.,TRBJ1-1,TRBV19,TGTGCCAGTACCCCCACTAGGAGGGCGCTGAACACTGAAGCTTTCTTT,CASTPTRRALNTEAFF
TRBD2,.,TRBJ2-5,TRBV2,TGTGCCAGCAGTTCCACGGGACTAGCGGGGGGGGATCAAGAGACCCAGTACTTC,CASSSTGLAGGDQETQYF
.,.,TRBJ2-7,TRBV2,TGTGCCAGCAGTCGACAGGCCTACGAGCAGTACTTC,CASSRQAYEQYF
TRBD1,.,TRBJ1-4,TRBV2,TGTGCCAGCACCCAACAGGGGGGTGAAAAACTGTTTTTT,CASTQQGGEKLFF
.,.,TRBJ1-5,TRBV10-3,TGTGCCATCAGTGACAGGAGCAATCAGCCCCAGCATTTT,CAISDRSNQPQHF
TRBD2,.,TRBJ2-6,TRBV7-8,TGTGCCAGCAGCTTGTCAGCCCCGGGACTACTCTTGGCTGGGGCCAACGTCCTGACTTTC,CASSLSAPGLLLAGANVLTF
.,.,TRBJ2-1,TRBV6-6,TGTGCCAGCAGTTACTCTAGGGCGGGAATTGAGCAGTTCTTC,CASSYSRAGIEQFF
TRBD2,.,TRBJ2-1,TRBV4-1,TGCGCCAGCAGCTATTCCGGGACTAGCGGTTACAATGAGCAGTTCTTC,CASSYSGTSGYNEQFF
TRBD1,.,TRBJ2-7,TRBV2,TGTGCCAGCAGAAGGACAGGGAGTGAGCAGTACTTC,CASRRTGSEQYF